This TCR beta chain was retrieved from a study of CD8+ T cells in alopecia areata (dated by TCRdb to the late 2010s). Context from the whole study: Treated patients were enrolled in an open-label pilot trial of oral tofacitinib, 5 to 10 mg twice daily, for moderate-to-severe alopecia areata. RNA was extracted with the PAXgene miRNA kit for fixed scalp, the miRNeasy kit for PBMCs, and the RNeasy kit for mouse skin. TCRbeta CDR3 regions were amplified by immunoSEQ multiplex PCR with 35 Vbeta forward and 13 Jbeta reverse primers. Biopsies were taken from tofacitinib-treated patients at baseline and again at 4 and 24 weeks into treatment, and several of those patients also had a later scalp biopsy. Patients received tofacitinib for 6 to 18 months and were then followed off drug for 6 months to check for delayed response and recurrence. In humans, TCRbeta sequencing was performed on scalp tissue and on sorted CD4+ and CD8+ peripheral blood T cells from healthy controls and from patients with patchy or totalis/universalis alopecia areata. Clonality in the scalp was compared among normal scalp (n=4), patchy alopecia areata scalp (n=8), and alopecia totalis/universalis scalp (n=8). High-throughput TCRbeta sequencing was used to examine T cell clonal expansion in alopecia areata in both the C3H/HeJ mouse model and human patients. What the research found in general, with its limitations: Compared with normal scalp, lesional scalp had higher clonality and more expanded CD8+ clones, particularly in alopecia totalis/universalis, a pattern that suggests antigenic drive. Shared TCR sequences between patients were less evident than in mice, which may be partly attributable to HLA diversity in the patient population. Unlike mouse skin, where gammadelta T cells dominate, normal human skin contains resident alphabeta T cells that get sequenced too, which complicates analysis of the scalp TCR repertoire.

Based on the germline V gene, the CDR1 and CDR2 sequences are SNHLY and FYNNEI. The CDR3 spans 13 residues, from the cysteine through the phenylalanine. Of the read, only the CDR3 DNA is kept; its 39 bases are in frame from base 1. V is clipped by 7 bases and J by 5 bases, and the sequence between their germline boundaries is 14 bases long. This clone was seen more than once but under ten times. Its antigen is not yet known. No much larger clone exists at a distance of one base, and base qualities are not known. The method was the immunoSEQ multiplex PCR assay. RNA was extracted from all samples and reverse transcribed into cDNA, which served as template for TCR sequencing. SuperScript III was used to make first-strand cDNA, primed with a 2:1 mix of oligo-dT and random hexamers. A synthetic immune receptor repertoire was used to gauge amplification bias, and whatever bias remained was removed computationally. Per the source publication's procedure: Raw reads were preprocessed to remove errors, and CDR3 was defined by IMGT conventions from the conserved cysteine to phenylalanine. Clonality was calculated as 1 minus Shannon entropy normalized by log2 of the number of productive unique TCRs. Whether each scalp clone was CD4 or CD8 was inferred by checking scalp TCRbeta sequences against the CD4 and CD8 repertoires from sorted blood. Entries here come from immuneACCESS through TCRdb and include only in-frame sequences with V and J called. Some clones fail to appear in such tables; in the studies checked, an unresolved V gene covers under half of the shortfall, and the cause of the remainder is unknown. Clone size and V and J calls were adopted from that table, with D and trimming inferred from the DNA. Recorded for this sample are about 250,000 clones; 67% of them occurred a single time. The top ten clones comprise 0.95% to 1.5% of the sample.

Taken with the paper, the label for time point translates to: baseline before oral tofacitinib. Lesional scalp punch biopsies and peripheral blood were collected from alopecia areata patients. PBMCs were isolated by density centrifugation and stained for CD3, CD4 and CD8, and CD4+ and CD8+ T cells were sorted on a FACSAria. The chain employs TRBV2 and TRBJ2-5; the D gene assignment is ambiguous. The origin of this receptor is a human donor with alopecia areata. Specimen: CD4+ T cells sorted from blood, collected at week 0. Here is the DNA: TGTGCCAGCACCTCAGTGGTTTACGAGACCCAGTACTTC. Translated, it gives CASTSVVYETQYF. The CDR3 plus the reference TRBV2 and TRBJ2-5 genes for the other parts give the full variable domain: EPEVTQTPSHQVTQMGQEVILRCVPISNHLYFYWYRQILGQKVEFLVSFYNNEISEKSEIFDDQFSVERPDGSNFTLKIRSTKLEDSAMYFCASTSVVYETQYFGPGTRLLVL.